What follows are 23 T cell receptor beta chains derived from one specimen sequenced in a study of T-cell reconstitution after alpha-beta-depleted transplantation in children (dated by TCRdb to the mid-2010s). The treatment or condition label, read with the paper, signifies: allogeneic hematopoietic cell transplantation with graft depleted of TCRalphabeta T cells and CD19 B cells. Library creation used PCR. TCRdb records Illumina HiSeq 2500 as the sequencer. TCR library preparation used molecular barcoding, with unique molecular identifiers applied to normalize quantification of the TCRbeta repertoire. In-frame beta chains were kept once TCRdb had trimmed the public reads at Q25 with fastp and called clones with MiXCR. Each entry merges the rows of one CDR3 protein and shows their most common DNA and genes. Present in this sample are fewer than 550,000 distinct CDR3 sequences, more than 9.5% of which were seen just once. 14% of the sample lies in the top ten.

The source was PBMCs, mostly from graft donor cells, collected 180 days after TCRalphabeta/CD19-depleted stem cell transplant. These receptor sequences come from a female patient aged 2-9 years who had a stem cell transplant for aplastic anemia, so the T cells may come from the graft donor.

This chain connects TRBV9 to TRBJ2-1; TRBD1 is a possible D gene (7 bases). The CDR3 runs 18 residues. V was cut by 0 bases and J by 4 bases, with 20 bases left in between. Germline loops: CDR1 SGDLS, CDR2 YYNGEE. CDR3 in amino acids: CASSVDVAGQTIYNEQFF. The CDR3 DNA reads TGTGCCAGCAGCGTAGATGTGGCGGGACAGACCATTTACAATGAGCAGTTCTTC.

The chain is built from TRBV7-9 and TRBJ2-5; D tentatively reads TRBD1 or TRBD2 (5 bases each). V lost 5 bases to trimming and J lost 3 bases, with 19 bases between them. Per the germline V gene, CDR1 is SEHNR and CDR2 is FQNEAQ (reference sequence). The CDR3 sequence is 16 residues long. The CDR3 DNA reads TGTGCCAGCAGCCCGGGACGAGGCTTGACTAAAGAGACCCAGTACTTC. Protein: CASSPGRGLTKETQYF.

This chain joins TRBV18 and TRBJ1-2; D ambiguous. V was clipped by 3 bases and J by 8 bases, with 13 bases between them. Germline-derived CDR1 and CDR2 are KGHSH and LQKENI. The CDR3 has 13 residues. CDR3 amino acids: CASSPLQDRGYTF. The CDR3 DNA sequence: TGTGCCAGCTCACCTCTCCAGGACCGGGGCTACACCTTC.

With respect to this clonotype: This may be a read error: a much more frequent sequence differs by one nucleotide. CDR3 in DNA: TGTGCCAGCAGCTTAACCACCCGAGCCGAGCAGTTCTTC. Its translation is CASSLTTRAEQFF. This chain connects TRBV7-3 to TRBJ2-1; unclear D gene. There are 13 residues in the CDR3. Germline V gene sequence: CDR1 SGHTA, CDR2 FQGTGA. The V end lost 0 bases, the J end lost 10 bases, and 10 bases lay between the germline ends.

This clonotype was counted between two and nine times. The gene calls are TRBV3-1 and TRBJ1-4; D unresolved. CDR1 LGHDT and CDR2 YNNKEL come from the germline V gene (reference sequence). The CDR3 spans 14 residues. V lost 0 bases and J lost 11, with 13 bases in between. CDR3 in amino acids: CASSQEGGGRKLFF. In DNA, the CDR3 is TGTGCCAGCAGCCAAGAGGGCGGTGGTAGGAAACTGTTTTTT.

This clonotype was seen a handful of times. The chain joins TRBV7-9 to TRBJ1-2, with a possible D match to TRBD1 (5 bases). The CDR3 loop spans 16 amino acids. Germline lookup yields CDR1 SEHNR and CDR2 FQNEAQ (reference sequence). Trimming removed 1 base at V and 4 bases at J, with 16 bases between. The CDR3 DNA follows: TGTGCCAGCAGCTTAGGACTCTCAGGGCCCGGCTATGGCTACACCTTC. This translates into CASSLGLSGPGYGYTF.

This rearrangement joins TRBV24-1 to TRBJ2-1, with TRBD1 as a possible D gene (6 bases). The V gene lost 8 bases and the J gene lost 4 bases, with 11 bases spanning the gap. Germline V gene lookup returns CDR1 KGHDR and CDR2 SFDVKD. The length of the CDR3 is 13 residues. The CDR3: CATMGTPYNEQFF. The CDR3 DNA follows: TGTGCCACCATGGGGACACCGTACAATGAGCAGTTCTTC.

Turning to this clonotype: A read error may explain this, as a much larger clone is one base away. This chain connects TRBV6-1 to TRBJ2-2; 10 bases are a match to TRBD1. The CDR3 totals 14 residues. Trimming at V came to 8 bases and at J to 4 bases, leaving 4 bases not matched to a gene. Germline values: CDR1 MNHNS, CDR2 SASEGT. The CDR3 bases are TGTGCCAGCCCGGGACAGGGGTCCACCGGGGAGCTGTTTTTT. Translation gives CASPGQGSTGELFF.

This clonotype was recorded many times. The CDR3 spells CASSSPRGQYF. CDR3 nucleotide sequence: TGTGCCAGCAGCTCCCCCCGGGGCCAGTACTTC. The gene calls are TRBV7-2 and TRBJ2-5; possibly TRBD2 for D (5 bases). The V gene's germline CDR1 is SGHTA and CDR2 FQGNSA. The ends were cut back, 4 bases at V and 10 bases at J, with 10 bases in the middle. The CDR3 is made up of 11 amino acids.

This clonotype was observed a few times. The gene calls are TRBV5-1 and TRBJ1-4; D is unclear. V gave up 6 bases and J gave up 7 bases, with 16 bases separating them. Germline loops: CDR1 SGHRS, CDR2 YFSETQ. There are 14 residues in the CDR3. CDR3 nucleotides: TGCGCCAGCACGCACGGGCCGGGTACTGAAAAACTGTTTTTT. As protein: CASTHGPGTEKLFF. Filled out from reference TRBV5-1 and TRBJ1-4, the complete variable domain reads KAGVTQTPRYLIKTRGQQVTLSCSPISGHRSVSWYQQTPGQGLQFLFEYFSETQRNKGNFPGRFSGRQFSNSRSEMNVSTLELGDSALYLCASTHGPGTEKLFFGSGTQLSVL.

V is TRBV19 and J is TRBJ2-1; 13 bases map to TRBD2. From germline, CDR1 is LNHDA and CDR2 SQIVND (reference sequence). The CDR3 covers 19 residues. The junction had 12 bases not matched to a gene; V was cut back by 0 bases and J by 7 bases. CDR3 region: CASSIDPRTSGRGGNEQFF. CDR3 bases: TGTGCCAGTAGTATAGATCCACGGACTAGCGGGAGAGGTGGGAATGAGCAGTTCTTC.

The J gene is TRBJ2-1, the V gene TRBV29-1, with 13 bases fitting TRBD2. The germline gives CDR1 SQVTM, CDR2 ANQGSEA. V gave up 7 bases and J gave up 7 bases; unmatched junction bases: 10. This CDR3 has 15 residues. CDR3 amino acids: CSAPTSGRVWNEQFF. The CDR3 bases are TGCAGCGCTCCAACTAGCGGGAGGGTTTGGAATGAGCAGTTCTTC.

Here the CDR3 reads CANKRQGRSNQPQHF. CDR3 in DNA: TGTGCCAACAAACGACAGGGGAGAAGCAATCAGCCCCAGCATTTT. The rearrangement uses TRBV6-1 and TRBJ1-5, with 8 bases that match TRBD1. The CDR3 runs 15 residues. Per germline, CDR1 MNHNS and CDR2 SASEGT. Trimming at V came to 10 bases and at J to 1 base, leaving 9 bases not matched to a gene.

This clonotype was counted a few times. The genes are TRBV4-3 and TRBJ2-5, with 9 nucleotides matching TRBD1. V dropped 4 bases and J dropped 5; count of bases not matched to a gene: 8. Looked up from germline, CDR1 is LGHNA and CDR2 is YSLEER. This CDR3 spans 15 amino acids. The CDR3 here is CASSRTGEKSETQYF. CDR3 DNA: TGCGCCAGCAGCCGGACAGGGGAAAAAAGTGAGACCCAGTACTTC.

This clonotype was observed many times. The chain couples TRBV12-3 or TRBV12-4 to TRBJ2-3, with 10 bases aligning to TRBD1. The CDR3 is 14 residues long. J was trimmed by 5 bases and V by 6 bases; bases with no gene match: 5. CDR3 residues: CASSRDRGKDTQYF. DNA for the CDR3: TGTGCCAGCAGCCGGGACAGGGGAAAAGATACGCAGTATTTT.

This clonotype was observed many times. The CDR3 DNA follows: TGCAGCGTTCAATGGGTGAACACCGGGGAGCTGTTTTTT. Its protein product is CSVQWVNTGELFF. The chain combines TRBV29-1 with TRBJ2-2; no clear D gene. The CDR3 covers 13 residues. Trimming removed 5 bases at V and 1 base at J, with 8 bases between. CDR1 and CDR2 (germline): SQVTM, ANQGSEA.

V usage is TRBV12-3 or TRBV12-4 and J usage is TRBJ2-4; 13 bases fit TRBD2. The J segment lost 2 bases and the V segment lost 3 bases, leaving 4 bases of the junction unmatched. The CDR3 is 17 residues long. CDR3 sequence reads: CASSFRGLAGTKNIQYF. As DNA, the CDR3 is TGTGCCAGCAGTTTTAGGGGACTAGCGGGAACCAAAAACATTCAGTACTTC.

The chain has TRBV3-1 and TRBJ2-5, with D tentatively TRBD1 or TRBD2 (5 bases each). From germline, CDR1 is LGHDT and CDR2 YNNKEL (reference sequence). The CDR3 runs 15 residues. V was clipped by 4 bases and J by 5 bases, with 17 bases between them. The CDR3 spells CASSPNAGWGETQYF. The DNA of the CDR3 is TGTGCCAGCAGCCCCAATGCAGGGTGGGGGGAGACCCAGTACTTC.

The table lists this clonotype with a few counts. The chain combines TRBV21-1 with TRBJ2-2; the D call TRBD1 from the table was never checked on the DNA. TRBV21-1 is given as a pseudogene. The CDR3 is 17 amino acids. CDR3 nucleotide sequence: TGTGCCAGCAGCCCCTGTGTTCGGGACAGGGTTTCTAAGGAGCTGTTTTTT. The encoded protein is CASSPCVRDRVSKELFF.

This clonotype was counted a few times. The chain is built from TRBV9 and TRBJ1-2; D is undetermined. The CDR3 spans 13 residues. Germline lookup yields CDR1 SGDLS and CDR2 YYNGEE. Trimming took 3 bases from V and 4 from J, leaving 10 bases between them. Written as DNA, the CDR3 is TGTGCCAGCAGCGGAGCTTTAGGCTATGGCTACACCTTC. This sequence encodes CASSGALGYGYTF.

In this sample, this clonotype turned up many times. The V and J genes are TRBV15 and TRBJ2-1; unclear D gene. Germline V gene lookup returns CDR1 LNHNV and CDR2 YYDKDF (reference sequence). The CDR3 runs to 15 residues. The ends were cut back, 4 bases at V and 5 bases at J, with 15 bases in the middle. CDR3 sequence (DNA): TGTGCCACCAGCAATGGTTGGTCGTCCCACAATGAGCAGTTCTTC. It yields the protein CATSNGWSSHNEQFF.

This clonotype occurred a few times. This chain joins TRBV7-2 and TRBJ2-5, with 9 positions matching TRBD2. With V trimmed by 5 bases and J by 3 bases, 10 bases remained unmatched. CDR1 is SGHTA and CDR2 is FQGNSA in the germline V gene. This CDR3 region has 16 residues. This CDR3 is CASSRRLAGREETQYF. In nucleotides, the CDR3 is TGTGCCAGCAGCCGGCGGCTAGCGGGACGGGAAGAGACCCAGTACTTC.

V and J are TRBV7-3 and TRBJ2-2, with D tentatively TRBD2 (6 bases). V shed 1 base and J shed 3 bases, with 15 bases lying between them. CDR3 length: 17 amino acids. CDR1 and CDR2 from the germline V gene are SGHTA and FQGTGA. In nucleotides, the CDR3 is TGTGCCAGCAGCTTAATGGGACTGGGACTTGACACCGGGGAGCTGTTTTTT. This translates into CASSLMGLGLDTGELFF.